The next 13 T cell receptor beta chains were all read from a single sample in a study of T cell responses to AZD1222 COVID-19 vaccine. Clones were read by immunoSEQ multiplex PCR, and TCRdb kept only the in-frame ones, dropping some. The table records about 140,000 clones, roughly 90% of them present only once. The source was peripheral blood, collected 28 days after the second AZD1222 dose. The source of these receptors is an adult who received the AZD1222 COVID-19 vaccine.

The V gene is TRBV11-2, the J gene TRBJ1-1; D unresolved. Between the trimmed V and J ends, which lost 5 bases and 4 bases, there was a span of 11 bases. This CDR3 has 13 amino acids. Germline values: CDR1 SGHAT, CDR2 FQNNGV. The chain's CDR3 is CASSRPPRTEAFF. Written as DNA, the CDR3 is TGTGCCAGCAGCCGACCCCCCCGCACTGAAGCTTTCTTT.

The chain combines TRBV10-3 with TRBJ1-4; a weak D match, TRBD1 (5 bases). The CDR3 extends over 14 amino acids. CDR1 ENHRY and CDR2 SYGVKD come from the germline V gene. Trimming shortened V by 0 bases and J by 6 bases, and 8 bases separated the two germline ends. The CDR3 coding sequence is TGTGCCATCAGTGAGTCCCTGGGGGATGAAAAACTGTTTTTT. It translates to CAISESLGDEKLFF.

Written as DNA, the CDR3 is TGCGCCAGCAGCCCAGGGGGCGGCTATGGCTACACCTTC. Its translation is CASSPGGGYGYTF. The V call is TRBV5-1, the J call TRBJ1-2; 8 bases agree with TRBD1. J lost 4 bases, V lost 4 bases, and 3 bases had no gene match. Germline lookup yields CDR1 SGHRS and CDR2 YFSETQ. The CDR3 extends over 13 amino acids.

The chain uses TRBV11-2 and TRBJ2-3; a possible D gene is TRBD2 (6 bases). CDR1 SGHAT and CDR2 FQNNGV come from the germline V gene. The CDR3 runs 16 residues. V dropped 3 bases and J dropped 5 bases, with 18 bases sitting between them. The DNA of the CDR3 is TGTGCCAGCAGCTTGGTATCGCCGAGGGGAGGAGATACGCAGTATTTT. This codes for CASSLVSPRGGDTQYF.

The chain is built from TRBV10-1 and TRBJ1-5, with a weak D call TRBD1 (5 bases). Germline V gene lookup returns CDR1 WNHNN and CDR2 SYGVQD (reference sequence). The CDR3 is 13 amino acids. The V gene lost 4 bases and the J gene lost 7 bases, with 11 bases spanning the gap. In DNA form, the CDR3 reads TGCGCCAGCAGTGCAGGGAGACGGCAGCCCCAGCATTTT. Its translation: CASSAGRRQPQHF.

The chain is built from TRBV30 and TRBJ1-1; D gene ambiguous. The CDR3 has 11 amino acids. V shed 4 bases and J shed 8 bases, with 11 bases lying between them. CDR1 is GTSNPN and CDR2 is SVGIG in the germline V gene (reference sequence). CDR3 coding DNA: TGTGCCTGGAAGAAGGGATCAGAAGCTTTCTTT. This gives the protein CAWKKGSEAFF.

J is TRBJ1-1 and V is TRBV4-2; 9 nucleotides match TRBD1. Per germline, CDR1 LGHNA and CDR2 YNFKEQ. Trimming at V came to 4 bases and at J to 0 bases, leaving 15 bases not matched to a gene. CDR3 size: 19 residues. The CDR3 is CASSPRGRQGGNMNTEAFF. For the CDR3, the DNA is TGTGCCAGCAGCCCGAGGGGTCGACAGGGGGGGAATATGAACACTGAAGCTTTCTTT.

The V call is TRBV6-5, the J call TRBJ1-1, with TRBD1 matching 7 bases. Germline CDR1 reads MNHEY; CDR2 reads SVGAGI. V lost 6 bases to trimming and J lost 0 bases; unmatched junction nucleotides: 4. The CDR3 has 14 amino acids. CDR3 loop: CASSADRVNTEAFF. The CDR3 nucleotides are TGTGCCAGCAGCGCAGACAGGGTGAACACTGAAGCTTTCTTT.

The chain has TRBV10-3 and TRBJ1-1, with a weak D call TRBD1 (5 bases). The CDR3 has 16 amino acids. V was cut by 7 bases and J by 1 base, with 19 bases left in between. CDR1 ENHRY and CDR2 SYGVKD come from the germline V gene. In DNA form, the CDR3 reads TGTGCCATCACGACAGAAGTGGCCTCAACGAACACTGAAGCTTTCTTT. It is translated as CAITTEVASTNTEAFF.

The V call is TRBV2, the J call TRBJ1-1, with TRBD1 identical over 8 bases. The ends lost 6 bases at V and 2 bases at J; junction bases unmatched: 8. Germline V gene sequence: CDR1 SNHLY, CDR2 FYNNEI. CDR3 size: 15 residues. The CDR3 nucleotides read TGTGCCAGCAGATATGGACAGGGCTTAAACACTGAAGCTTTCTTT. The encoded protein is CASRYGQGLNTEAFF.

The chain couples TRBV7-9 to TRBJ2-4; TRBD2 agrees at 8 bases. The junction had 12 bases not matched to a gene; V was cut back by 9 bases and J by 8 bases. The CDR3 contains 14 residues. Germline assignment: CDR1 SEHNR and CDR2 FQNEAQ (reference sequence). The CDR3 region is CASRRSGRLDIQYF. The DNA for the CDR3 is TGTGCCAGTCGCAGGAGCGGGAGATTGGACATTCAGTACTTC.

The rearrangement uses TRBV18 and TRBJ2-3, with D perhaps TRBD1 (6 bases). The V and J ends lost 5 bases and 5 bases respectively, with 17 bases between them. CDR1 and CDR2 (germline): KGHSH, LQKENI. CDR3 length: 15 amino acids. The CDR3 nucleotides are TGTGCCAGCTCAAAGGACAGTTCTATCCGAGATACGCAGTATTTT. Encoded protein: CASSKDSSIRDTQYF.

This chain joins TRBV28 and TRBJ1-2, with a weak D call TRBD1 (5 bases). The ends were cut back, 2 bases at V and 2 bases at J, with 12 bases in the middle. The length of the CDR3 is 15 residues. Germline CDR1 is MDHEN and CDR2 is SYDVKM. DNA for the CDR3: TGTGCCAGCAGTTTAACCCACGCAGGGAACTATGGCTACACCTTC. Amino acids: CASSLTHAGNYGYTF.